Each of the 15 T cell receptor beta chains below was sequenced from the same sample in a study of neurological immune-mediated disorders. One entry per CDR3 protein, called by TCRdb with MiXCR from the 5' RACE reads. This table holds about 38,000 distinct CDR3 sequences, 8.5% to 14% found once. As to time point: technical triplicate 1. Material: PBMCs. These receptors were obtained from a man in his sixties with HTLV-1-associated myelopathy (HAM/TSP).

This clonotype was counted ten times or more. The chain uses TRBV5-1 and TRBJ1-2, with D tentatively TRBD1 (5 bases). Germline V lookup: CDR1 SGHRS, CDR2 YFSETQ. This CDR3 has 16 residues. V was trimmed by 0 bases and J by 4 bases, leaving 16 bases between them. The CDR3 reads CASSLDGDVWAYGYTF. Written as DNA, the CDR3 is TGCGCCAGCAGCTTGGACGGGGACGTCTGGGCCTATGGCTACACCTTC. Filled out from reference TRBV5-1 and TRBJ1-2, the complete variable domain reads KAGVTQTPRYLIKTRGQQVTLSCSPISGHRSVSWYQQTPGQGLQFLFEYFSETQRNKGNFPGRFSGRQFSNSRSEMNVSTLELGDSALYLCASSLDGDVWAYGYTFGSGTRLTVV.

This clonotype has at least ten counts. This chain uses TRBV4-3 with TRBJ1-3, with D possibly TRBD1 on 5 matching bases. The V gene's germline CDR1 is LGHNA and CDR2 YSLEER. The CDR3 contains 16 residues. Trimming removed 1 base at V and 9 bases at J, with 19 bases between. The CDR3 loop reads CASSQGRGRAGGTIYF. The CDR3 bases are TGCGCCAGCAGCCAAGGGAGGGGCAGGGCCGGGGGCACCATATATTTT.

This clonotype was picked up many times. V is TRBV4-1 and J is TRBJ1-2; the D gene is possibly TRBD1 (5 bases). Germline V gene sequence: CDR1 MGHRA, CDR2 YSYEKL. This CDR3 spans 16 amino acids. V was clipped by 4 bases and J by 5 bases, with 20 bases between them. DNA of the CDR3: TGCGCCAGCAGCCCGGGGGGAAGGGGAGTGGAGTATGGCTACACCTTC. Translating it yields CASSPGGRGVEYGYTF.

This clonotype was seen many times. The chain links TRBV6-5 to TRBJ2-7, with TRBD1 identical over 7 bases. CDR3 length equals 12 residues. CDR1 and CDR2 (germline): MNHEY, SVGAGI. After removal of 5 bases from V and 5 bases from J, the junction contained 3 bases not matched to a gene. In DNA form, the CDR3 reads TGTGCCAGCAGTCGACAGGGCGACGAGCAGTACTTC. It is translated as CASSRQGDEQYF.

This clonotype was seen at least ten times. The chain combines TRBV25-1 with TRBJ2-7; no clear D. This CDR3 has 11 residues. Trimming stripped 8 bases from V and 2 bases from J, with 7 bases between. Germline assignment: CDR1 MGHDK and CDR2 SYGVNS. CDR3 coding DNA: TGTGCCAGCGGTAACACCTACGAGCAGTACTTC. Translating gives CASGNTYEQYF.

This clonotype was seen many times. V is TRBV19 and J is TRBJ1-1; D unresolved. Per the germline V gene, CDR1 is LNHDA and CDR2 is SQIVND (reference sequence). Trimming shortened V by 4 bases and J by 1 base, and 7 bases separated the two germline ends. The CDR3 covers 13 residues. CDR3 DNA: TGTGCCAGTAGTAGCACCAGGAACACTGAAGCTTTCTTT. It encodes CASSSTRNTEAFF.

This clonotype occurred many times. In DNA, the CDR3 is TGTGCCAGCAGCCAAGGAAGGGTAAGCTCCTACGAGCAGTACTTC. Translated, it gives CASSQGRVSSYEQYF. The gene calls are TRBV3-1 and TRBJ2-7, with D unclear. This CDR3 has 15 amino acids. With 1 base removed from V and 0 bases from J, the gap between germline ends came to 10 bases. Germline values: CDR1 LGHDT, CDR2 YNNKEL (reference sequence).

This clonotype was counted at least ten times. The V and J genes are TRBV4-1 and TRBJ1-1, with 9 positions matching TRBD1. The V and J ends lost 5 bases and 1 base, in that order; junction bases with no gene match: 2. The CDR3 loop spans 14 amino acids. The germline CDR1 and CDR2 sequences are MGHRA and YSYEKL. The CDR3 here is CASSAGQGNTEAFF. DNA for the CDR3: TGCGCCAGCAGCGCGGGACAGGGGAACACTGAAGCTTTCTTT.

V is TRBV11-3 and J is TRBJ1-2; tentative D call: TRBD1 (5 bases). The CDR3 has 16 amino acids. Trimming pared 0 bases from V and 3 bases from J, leaving 14 bases between. CDR1 is SGHNT, CDR2 YENEEA, per germline. As DNA, the CDR3 is TGTGCCAGCAGCTTAGAGGGGCGAGGAGGGCACTATGGCTACACCTTC. Its translation is CASSLEGRGGHYGYTF. Variable domain in full (rest from reference TRBV11-3 and TRBJ1-2): EAGVVQSPRYKIIEKKQPVAFWCNPISGHNTLYWYLQNLGQGPELLIRYENEEAVDDSQLPKDRFSAERLKGVDSTLKIQPAELGDSAVYLCASSLEGRGGHYGYTFGSGTRLTVV.

This clonotype was counted many times. V and J are TRBV3-1 and TRBJ1-4, with 8 bases lining up with TRBD1. The germline gives CDR1 LGHDT, CDR2 YNNKEL (reference sequence). CDR3 length: 14 residues. V lost 4 bases and J lost 8; bases outside the gene matches: 6. The CDR3 DNA reads as TGTGCCAGCAGCCGGACAGGGCTCCTCGAAAAACTGTTTTTT. Its translation: CASSRTGLLEKLFF.

Ten or more counts support this clonotype. The chain employs TRBV7-8 and TRBJ2-6; D is tentatively TRBD1 or TRBD2 (5 bases each). V was pared by 9 bases and J by 2 bases, with 23 bases between. The CDR3 is made up of 18 amino acids. Germline values: CDR1 SGHVS, CDR2 FQNEAQ. The CDR3 reads CASRSGPSLGAGANVLTF. CDR3 in DNA: TGTGCCAGTCGGAGCGGACCTTCTTTGGGGGCTGGGGCCAACGTCCTGACTTTC.

The chain joins TRBV29-1 to TRBJ2-2, with 10 bases fitting TRBD1. The J segment lost 7 bases and the V segment lost 3 bases, leaving 5 bases of the junction unmatched. Germline V gene lookup returns CDR1 SQVTM and CDR2 ANQGSEA. The CDR3 extends over 14 amino acids. In DNA form, the CDR3 reads TGCAGCGTTGATCCCGGGACAGGGGTCGGGGAGCTGTTTTTT. It yields the protein CSVDPGTGVGELFF.

In this sample, this clonotype turned up many times. V is TRBV4-1 and J is TRBJ1-3; D unresolved. CDR3 size: 18 residues. The V gene lost 1 base and the J gene lost 3 bases, with 19 bases spanning the gap. From germline, CDR1 is MGHRA and CDR2 YSYEKL. The CDR3 loop reads CASSQGPSAGRGGNTIYF. The CDR3 nucleotides read TGCGCCAGCAGCCAAGGACCCTCTGCCGGGCGCGGTGGAAACACCATATATTTT.

Ten or more counts support this clonotype. The chain uses TRBV5-1 and TRBJ2-3, with D uncertain. Germline CDR1 is SGHRS and CDR2 is YFSETQ. The CDR3 consists of 14 residues. Trimming pared 1 base from V and 0 bases from J, leaving 6 bases between. In DNA form, the CDR3 reads TGCGCCAGCAGCTTGTCCGGTAGCACAGATACGCAGTATTTT. Its protein is CASSLSGSTDTQYF.

This clonotype has a count of ten or more. The chain combines TRBV20-1 with TRBJ1-1; 7 positions match TRBD1. The CDR3 is 14 amino acids. CDR1 and CDR2 from the germline V gene are DFQATT and SNEGSKA (reference sequence). Germline trimming cut 3 bases from V and 3 bases from J; bases unmatched to any gene: 7. This CDR3 is CSASTGEVYTEAFF. Written as DNA, the CDR3 is TGCAGTGCTAGTACAGGGGAAGTGTACACTGAAGCTTTCTTT.